This T cell receptor (beta chain) was profiled in a study of T-cell memory formation after mild COVID-19. The 5'RACE method, run with constant-segment primers, produced TCR alpha and TCR beta cDNA libraries (carrying sample barcodes and UMIs). TCRdb fed the 5' RACE reads into MiXCR, producing one record per CDR3 protein. The data hold around 90,000 distinct CDR3 sequences, with 13% observed a single time. Germline CDR1 MNHEY, CDR2 SMNVEV (reference sequence). V was pared by 2 bases and J by 4 bases, with 14 bases between. The CDR3 totals 15 residues. Worth noting for this clonotype: Antigen unknown.

Notes on the study in general: Balance between CD4 and CD8 was seen in clones contracting day 15 to 85, and a CD4+ lean was seen in later expanders. Mainly in CM and EM were contracting CD4+ clones; CD8+ were in EMRA.

This clonotype originated in an adult woman who had mild COVID-19 (a few samples of this study predate the infection). Cell type and time point are not known. The V gene is TRBV27, the J gene TRBJ2-5, with D possibly being TRBD1 (6 bases). The sample comprised PBMCs or a T cell subset sorted from them (not recorded which). DNA for the CDR3: TGTGCCAGCAGTTTAGTACAGGGTAGTAGAGAGACCCAGTACTTC. Translating gives CASSLVQGSRETQYF.